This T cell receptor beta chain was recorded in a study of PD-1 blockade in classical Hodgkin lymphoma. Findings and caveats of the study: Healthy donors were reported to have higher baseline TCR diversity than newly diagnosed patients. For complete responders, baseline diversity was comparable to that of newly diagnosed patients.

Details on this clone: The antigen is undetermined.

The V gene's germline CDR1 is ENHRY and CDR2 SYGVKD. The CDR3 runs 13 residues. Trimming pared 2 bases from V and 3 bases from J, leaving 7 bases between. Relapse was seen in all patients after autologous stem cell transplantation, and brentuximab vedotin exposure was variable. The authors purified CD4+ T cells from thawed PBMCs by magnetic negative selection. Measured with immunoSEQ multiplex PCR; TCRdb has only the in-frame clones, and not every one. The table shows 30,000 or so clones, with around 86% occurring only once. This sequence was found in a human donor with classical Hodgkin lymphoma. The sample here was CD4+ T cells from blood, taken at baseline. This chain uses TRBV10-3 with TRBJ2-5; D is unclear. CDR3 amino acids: CAISEGTEETQYF. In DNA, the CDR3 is TGTGCCATCAGTGAGGGAACCGAAGAGACCCAGTACTTC.